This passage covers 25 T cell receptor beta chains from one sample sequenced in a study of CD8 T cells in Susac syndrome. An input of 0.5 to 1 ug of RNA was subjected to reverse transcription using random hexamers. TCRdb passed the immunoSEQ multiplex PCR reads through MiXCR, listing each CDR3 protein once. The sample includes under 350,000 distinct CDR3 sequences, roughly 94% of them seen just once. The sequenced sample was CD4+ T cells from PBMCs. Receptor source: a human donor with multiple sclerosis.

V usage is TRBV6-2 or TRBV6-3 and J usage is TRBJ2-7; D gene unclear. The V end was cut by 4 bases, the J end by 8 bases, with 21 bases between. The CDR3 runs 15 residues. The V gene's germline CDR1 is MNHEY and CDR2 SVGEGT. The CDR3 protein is CASSLSGSPGYKQYF. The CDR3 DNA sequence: TGTGCCAGCAGTTTATCCGGGTCCCCCGGGTACAAGCAGTACTTC.

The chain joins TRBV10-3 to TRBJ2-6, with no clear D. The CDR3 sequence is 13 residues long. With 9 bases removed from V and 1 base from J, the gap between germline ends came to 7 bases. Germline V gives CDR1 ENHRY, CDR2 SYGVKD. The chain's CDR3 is CAISYSGANVLTF. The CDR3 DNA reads TGTGCCATTTCCTATTCTGGGGCCAACGTCCTGACTTTC.

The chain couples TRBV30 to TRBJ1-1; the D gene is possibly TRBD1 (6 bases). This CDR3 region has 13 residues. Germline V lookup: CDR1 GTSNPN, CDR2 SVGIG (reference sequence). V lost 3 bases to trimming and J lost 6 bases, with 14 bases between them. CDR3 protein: CAWRWGAASEAFF. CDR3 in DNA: TGTGCCTGGAGATGGGGGGCGGCCTCTGAAGCTTTCTTT.

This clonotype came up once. CDR3 sequence: CASSHGAVPGELFF. The CDR3 DNA reads TGTGCCAGCAGCCATGGGGCTGTCCCCGGGGAGCTGTTTTTT. V usage is TRBV3-1 and J usage is TRBJ2-2; TRBD1 is a possible D gene (5 bases). Trimming left V 3 bases short and J 6 bases short, with 11 bases between. Germline CDR1 reads LGHDT; CDR2 reads YNNKEL (reference sequence). The CDR3 is 14 amino acids.

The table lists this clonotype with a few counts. The CDR3 spells CASSLGVVNQPQHF. CDR3 sequence (DNA): TGTGCCAGCAGCTTGGGGGTGGTCAATCAGCCCCAGCATTTT. The rearrangement links TRBV5-6 to TRBJ1-5; D gene unclear. The V end lost 0 bases, the J end lost 3 bases, and 7 bases lay between the germline ends. Germline assignment: CDR1 SGHDT and CDR2 YYEEEE. There are 14 residues in the CDR3.

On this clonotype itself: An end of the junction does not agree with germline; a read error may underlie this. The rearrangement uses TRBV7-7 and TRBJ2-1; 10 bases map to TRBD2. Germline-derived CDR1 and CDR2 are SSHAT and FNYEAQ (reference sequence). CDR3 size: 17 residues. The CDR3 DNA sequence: TGTGCTAGCAGCCCCTTGTTAGGAGCGGGAGGGTACAATGAGCAGTTCTTC. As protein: CASSPLLGAGGYNEQFF.

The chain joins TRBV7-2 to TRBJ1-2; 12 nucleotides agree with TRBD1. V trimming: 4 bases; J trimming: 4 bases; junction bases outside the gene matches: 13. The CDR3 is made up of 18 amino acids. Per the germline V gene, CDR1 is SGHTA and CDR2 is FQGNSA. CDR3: CASSSPPGTGGISYGYTF. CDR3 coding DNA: TGTGCCAGCAGCTCCCCCCCCGGGACAGGGGGCATTAGCTATGGCTACACCTTC.

Here the CDR3 reads CAWSAREEQFF. The CDR3 DNA reads TGTGCCTGGAGTGCTCGGGAGGAGCAGTTCTTC. The rearrangement uses TRBV30 and TRBJ2-1; D perhaps matches TRBD2 (6 bases). Germline V gene sequence: CDR1 GTSNPN, CDR2 SVGIG (reference sequence). Deletions cut 1 base from V and 10 bases from J, with 8 bases between. The CDR3 covers 11 residues.

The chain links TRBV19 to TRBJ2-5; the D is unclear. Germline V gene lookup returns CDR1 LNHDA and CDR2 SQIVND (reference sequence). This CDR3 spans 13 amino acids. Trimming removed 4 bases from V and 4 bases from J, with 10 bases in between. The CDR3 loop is CASSSARLETQYF. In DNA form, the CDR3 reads TGTGCCAGTAGTAGCGCGAGGCTAGAGACCCAGTACTTC.

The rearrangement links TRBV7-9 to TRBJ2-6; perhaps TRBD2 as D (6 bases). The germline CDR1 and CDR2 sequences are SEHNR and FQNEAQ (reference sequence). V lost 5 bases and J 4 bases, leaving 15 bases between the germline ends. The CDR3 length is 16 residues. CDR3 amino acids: CASSRRGARGANVLTF. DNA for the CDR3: TGTGCCAGCAGCCGCCGCGGGGCGAGGGGGGCCAACGTCCTGACTTTC.

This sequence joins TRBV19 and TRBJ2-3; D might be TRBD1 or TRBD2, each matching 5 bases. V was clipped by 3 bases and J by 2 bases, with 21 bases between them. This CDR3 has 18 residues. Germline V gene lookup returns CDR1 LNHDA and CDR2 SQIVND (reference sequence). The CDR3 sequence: CASSMRGRASRPTDTQYF. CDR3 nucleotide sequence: TGTGCCAGTAGTATGAGGGGACGGGCTAGCCGACCCACAGATACGCAGTATTTT.

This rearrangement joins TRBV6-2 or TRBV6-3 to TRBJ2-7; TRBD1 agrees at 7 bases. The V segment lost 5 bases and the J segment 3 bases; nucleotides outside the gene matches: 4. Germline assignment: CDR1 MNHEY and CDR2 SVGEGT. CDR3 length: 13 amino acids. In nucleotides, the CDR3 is TGTGCCAGCAGTCCCCGGGACAGCTACGAGCAGTACTTC. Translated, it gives CASSPRDSYEQYF.

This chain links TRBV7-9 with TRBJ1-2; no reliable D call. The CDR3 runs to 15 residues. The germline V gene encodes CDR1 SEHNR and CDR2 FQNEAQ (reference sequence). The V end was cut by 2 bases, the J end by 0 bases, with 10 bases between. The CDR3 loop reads CASSLLVTPNYGYTF. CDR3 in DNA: TGTGCCAGCAGCTTATTAGTCACCCCTAACTATGGCTACACCTTC.

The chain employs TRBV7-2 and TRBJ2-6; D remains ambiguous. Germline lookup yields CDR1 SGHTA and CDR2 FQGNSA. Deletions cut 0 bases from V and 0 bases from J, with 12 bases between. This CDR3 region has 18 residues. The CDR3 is CASSLASSGVSGANVLTF. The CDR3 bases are TGTGCCAGCAGCTTAGCTTCTTCAGGCGTCTCTGGGGCCAACGTCCTGACTTTC.

The CDR3 protein is CASGRDSYVPGELFF. DNA of the CDR3: TGTGCCAGCGGTCGGGACAGCTACGTCCCCGGGGAGCTGTTTTTT. The chain couples TRBV7-9 to TRBJ2-2; the match to TRBD1 covers 7 bases. The CDR3 loop spans 15 amino acids. The V segment lost 8 bases and the J segment 6 bases; nucleotides outside the gene matches: 12. Looked up from germline, CDR1 is SEHNR and CDR2 is FQNEAQ (reference sequence).

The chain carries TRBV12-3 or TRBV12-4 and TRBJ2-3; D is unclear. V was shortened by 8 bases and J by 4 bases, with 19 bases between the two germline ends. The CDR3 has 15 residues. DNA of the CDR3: TGTGCCAGCTCAATAGATGGAGTAAGCGCAGATACGCAGTATTTT. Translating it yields CASSIDGVSADTQYF.

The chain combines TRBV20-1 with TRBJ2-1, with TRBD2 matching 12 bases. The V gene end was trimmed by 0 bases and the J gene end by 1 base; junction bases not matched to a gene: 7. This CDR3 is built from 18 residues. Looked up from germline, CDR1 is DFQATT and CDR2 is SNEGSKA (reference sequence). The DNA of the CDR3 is TGCAGTGCTAGAGATCGCCTAGCGGGGGGGCTGTCCTACAATGAGCAGTTCTTC. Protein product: CSARDRLAGGLSYNEQFF.

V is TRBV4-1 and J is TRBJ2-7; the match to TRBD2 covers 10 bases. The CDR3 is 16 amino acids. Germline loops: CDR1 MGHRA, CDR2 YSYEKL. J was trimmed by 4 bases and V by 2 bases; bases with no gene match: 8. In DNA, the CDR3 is TGCGCCAGCAGCCAACAAGCCGGGACTAGCGAGTACGAGCAGTACTTC. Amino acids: CASSQQAGTSEYEQYF.

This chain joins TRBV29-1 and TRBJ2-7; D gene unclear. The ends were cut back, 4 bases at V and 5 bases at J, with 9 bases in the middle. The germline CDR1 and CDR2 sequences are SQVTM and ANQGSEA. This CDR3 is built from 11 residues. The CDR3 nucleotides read TGCAGCGTTGGTGTTTCCGACGAGCAGTACTTC. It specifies CSVGVSDEQYF.

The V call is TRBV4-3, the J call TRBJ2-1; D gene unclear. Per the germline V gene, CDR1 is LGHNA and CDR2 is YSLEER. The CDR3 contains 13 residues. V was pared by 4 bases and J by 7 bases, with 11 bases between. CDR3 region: CASSLGVLNEQFF. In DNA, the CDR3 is TGCGCCAGCAGCCTAGGAGTCTTGAATGAGCAGTTCTTC.

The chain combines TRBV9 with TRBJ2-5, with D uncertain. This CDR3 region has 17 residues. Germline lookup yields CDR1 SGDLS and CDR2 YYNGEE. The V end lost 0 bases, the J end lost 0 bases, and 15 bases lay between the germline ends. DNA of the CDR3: TGTGCCAGCAGCGTAGCTACAGACTCCTCGTACCAAGAGACCCAGTACTTC. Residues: CASSVATDSSYQETQYF.

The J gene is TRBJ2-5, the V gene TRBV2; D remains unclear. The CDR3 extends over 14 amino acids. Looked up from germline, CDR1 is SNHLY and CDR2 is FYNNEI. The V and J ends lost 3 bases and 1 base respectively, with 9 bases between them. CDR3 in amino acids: CASSDQNTQETQYF. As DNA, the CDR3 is TGTGCCAGCAGTGACCAGAACACCCAAGAGACCCAGTACTTC.

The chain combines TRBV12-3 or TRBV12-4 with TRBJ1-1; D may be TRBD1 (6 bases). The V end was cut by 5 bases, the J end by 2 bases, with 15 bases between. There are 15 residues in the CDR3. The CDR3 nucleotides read TGTGCCAGCAGTGCCCAATACAGGGCCAACACTGAAGCTTTCTTT. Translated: CASSAQYRANTEAFF.

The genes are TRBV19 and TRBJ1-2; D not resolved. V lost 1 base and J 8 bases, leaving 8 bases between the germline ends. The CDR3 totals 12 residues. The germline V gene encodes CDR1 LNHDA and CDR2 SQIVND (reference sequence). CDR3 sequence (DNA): TGTGCCAGTAGTATAGTTGGGGTCGGCTACACCTTC. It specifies CASSIVGVGYTF.

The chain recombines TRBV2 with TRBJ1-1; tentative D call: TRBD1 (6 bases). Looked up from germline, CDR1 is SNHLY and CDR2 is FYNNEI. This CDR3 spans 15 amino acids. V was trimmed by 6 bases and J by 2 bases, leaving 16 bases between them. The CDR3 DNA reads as TGTGCCAGCAGGATCCAGGGGCCCTCAAACACTGAAGCTTTCTTT. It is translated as CASRIQGPSNTEAFF. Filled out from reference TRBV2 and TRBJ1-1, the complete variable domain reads EPEVTQTPSHQVTQMGQEVILRCVPISNHLYFYWYRQILGQKVEFLVSFYNNEISEKSEIFDDQFSVERPDGSNFTLKIRSTKLEDSAMYFCASRIQGPSNTEAFFGQGTRLTVV.